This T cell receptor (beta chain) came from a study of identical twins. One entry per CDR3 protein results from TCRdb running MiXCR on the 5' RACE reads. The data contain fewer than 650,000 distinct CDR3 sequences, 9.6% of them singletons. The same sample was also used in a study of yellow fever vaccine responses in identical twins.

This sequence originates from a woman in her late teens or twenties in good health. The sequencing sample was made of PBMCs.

CDR3 sequence (DNA): TGTGCCAGTAGTATACCCCAGGGGTCCACAGATACGCAGTATTTT. Its translation is CASSIPQGSTDTQYF. The gene calls are TRBV19 and TRBJ2-3; D might be TRBD1 (6 bases). Trimming shortened V by 2 bases and J by 2 bases, and 11 bases separated the two germline ends. CDR1 LNHDA and CDR2 SQIVND come from the germline V gene (reference sequence). The CDR3 runs 15 residues.